This T cell receptor beta chain appears in the sequencing data of a study of blood T cell repertoires in COVID-19. The CDR3 runs 15 residues. The V gene's germline CDR1 is KGHSH and CDR2 LQKENI. V lost 2 bases to trimming and J lost 2 bases; unmatched junction nucleotides: 5. Per the authors' pipeline: Using reference gene primer amplification, nucleated cell counts were estimated. This table comes from immunoSEQ multiplex PCR, and its TCRdb copy is limited to in-frame clones, with some not included. V, J and clone size were drawn from that table, and D and trimming were deduced from the DNA. The sample holds over 300,000 clones; around four fifths are singletons and the top ten take approximately 1.1%.

Sequenced input: peripheral blood. The chain uses TRBV18 and TRBJ2-7; the match to TRBD1 covers 8 bases. This TCR came from a woman in her forties or fifties with acute or convalescent COVID-19. The CDR3 DNA sequence: TGTGCCAGCTCACCATCAGGGGGCCTAACCTACGAGCAGTACTTC. It translates to CASSPSGGLTYEQYF.